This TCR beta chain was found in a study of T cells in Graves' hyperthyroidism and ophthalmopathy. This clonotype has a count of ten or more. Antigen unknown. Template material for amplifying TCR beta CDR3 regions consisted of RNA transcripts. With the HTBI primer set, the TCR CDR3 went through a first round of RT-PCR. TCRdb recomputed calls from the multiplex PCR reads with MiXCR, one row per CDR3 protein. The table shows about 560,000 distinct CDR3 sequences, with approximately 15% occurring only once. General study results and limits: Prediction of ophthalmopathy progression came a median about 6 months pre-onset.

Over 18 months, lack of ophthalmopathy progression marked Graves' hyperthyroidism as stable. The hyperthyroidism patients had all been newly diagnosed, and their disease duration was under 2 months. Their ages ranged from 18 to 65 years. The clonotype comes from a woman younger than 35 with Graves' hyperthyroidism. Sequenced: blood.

The CDR3 region is CATSDGTGAQETQYF. In DNA form, the CDR3 reads TGTGCCACCAGTGATGGGACAGGGGCGCAGGAGACCCAGTACTTC. This chain uses TRBV24-1 with TRBJ2-5; TRBD1 aligns across 10 bases. The CDR3 runs to 15 residues. Germline lookup yields CDR1 KGHDR and CDR2 SFDVKD. V lost 3 bases to trimming and J lost 5 bases; unmatched junction nucleotides: 5.